This is a list of T cell receptor beta chains from one sample in a study of T cell responses to AZD1222 COVID-19 vaccine. Assay: immunoSEQ multiplex PCR; the TCRdb copy retains only in-frame clones and omits some. The table lists around 91,000 clones, more than 85% of them singletons, with around 8% in the top ten. The input for sequencing was peripheral blood, taken 28 days after the second AZD1222 dose. The receptors derive from an adult who received the AZD1222 COVID-19 vaccine. Both conserved end residues are part of each CDR3. The D gene is left open where the match is weak. The size field is filled for only some rows; it gives once, few, many or a size class.

v_gene,j_gene,abundance,d_gene,CDR3aa,CDR3nt
TRBV7-9,TRBJ2-5,.,.,CASSSPDTPSQETQYF,TGTGCCAGCAGCTCCCCGGACACTCCCTCCCAAGAGACCCAGTACTTC
TRBV5-6,TRBJ2-1,.,TRBD2,CASSASGTRRYNEQFF,TGTGCCAGCAGCGCTTCCGGGACTAGACGCTACAATGAGCAGTTCTTC
TRBV3-1/TRBV3-2,TRBJ1-3,once,.,CASSQAQGSGNTIYF,TGTGCCAGCAGCCAAGCTCAGGGCTCCGGAAACACCATATATTTT
TRBV3-1/TRBV3-2,TRBJ2-7,.,.,CASSQEDSHEQYF,TGTGCCAGCAGCCAAGAGGATAGCCACGAGCAGTACTTC
TRBV15,TRBJ1-6,.,TRBD1,CATSREGKWGQNNSPLHF,TGTGCCACCAGCAGAGAGGGCAAGTGGGGACAGAATAATTCACCCCTCCACTTT
TRBV6-2/TRBV6-3,TRBJ2-1,.,TRBD2,CASSLTSGRALGNEQFF,TGTGCCAGCAGTTTGACTAGCGGGAGGGCCCTCGGTAATGAGCAGTTCTTC
TRBV19,TRBJ2-7,once,TRBD2,CASSPTTSNGYEQYF,TGTGCCAGTAGTCCAACGACTAGCAACGGTTACGAGCAGTACTTC
TRBV19,TRBJ1-2,.,.,CASSGIRANYGYTF,TGTGCCAGTAGTGGGATTCGGGCGAACTATGGCTACACCTTC
TRBV7-9,TRBJ2-1,few,.,CASSSPFDEQFF,TGTGCCAGCAGCTCCCCGTTCGATGAGCAGTTCTTC
TRBV3-1/TRBV3-2,TRBJ1-1,once,.,CASSQERLNTEAFF,TGTGCCAGCAGCCAAGAACGGTTGAACACTGAAGCTTTCTTT
TRBV12-3/TRBV12-4,TRBJ1-2,few,.,CASSLGGSDGYTF,TGTGCCAGCAGTTTAGGGGGGAGTGATGGCTACACCTTC
TRBV5-1,TRBJ1-3,.,.,CASSLASQGNSGNTIYF,TGCGCCAGCAGCTTGGCCTCCCAGGGGAACTCTGGAAACACCATATATTTT
TRBV15,TRBJ1-1,.,TRBD1,CATSRDGGTGRYEAFF,TGTGCCACCAGCAGAGATGGGGGGACAGGTCGGTATGAAGCTTTCTTT
TRBV7-8,TRBJ1-5,.,.,CASSRSRGSDQPQHF,TGTGCCAGCAGCCGATCACGGGGGTCGGATCAGCCCCAGCATTTT
TRBV19,TRBJ2-7,once,TRBD1,CASRQGAGNEQYF,TGTGCTTCGCGGCAGGGGGCGGGGAACGAGCAGTACTTC
TRBV28,TRBJ2-7,.,TRBD1,CATYGTGVHEQYF,TGTGCCACCTACGGGACAGGGGTTCACGAGCAGTACTTC
TRBV7-9,TRBJ1-1,.,.,CASSSDREAFF,TGTGCCAGCAGCTCAGACCGTGAAGCTTTCTTT
TRBV7-9,TRBJ2-3,.,.,CASSRGSSTDTQYF,TGTGCCAGCAGTAGAGGGAGTAGCACAGATACGCAGTATTTT
TRBV6-5,TRBJ1-2,.,.,CASSLGMREYTF,TGTGCCAGCAGTCTCGGGATGAGGGAGTACACCTTC
TRBV29-1,TRBJ2-1,.,.,CSALVYSYNEQFF,TGCAGCGCCCTGGTATACTCCTACAATGAGCAGTTCTTC
TRBV2,TRBJ2-7,.,TRBD2,CASRNLAEAYEQYF,TGTGCCAGCAGGAATCTAGCGGAGGCCTACGAGCAGTACTTC
TRBV2,TRBJ2-1,.,.,CASRFPLKNEQFF,TGTGCCAGCAGGTTCCCCCTTAAAAATGAGCAGTTCTTC
TRBV28,TRBJ2-3,once,TRBD2,CASSLGGREDTQYF,TGTGCCAGCAGTTTAGGGGGGAGGGAGGATACGCAGTATTTT
TRBV2,TRBJ2-7,.,.,CASRTDPGEQYF,TGTGCCAGCAGAACAGATCCGGGGGAGCAGTACTTC